The sequence of this T cell receptor (beta chain) was determined in a study of read filtering for tumor transcriptome and immune sequencing. Every patient had bone marrow sampled while the disease was active. The library was built from roughly 400 ng RNA with molecular barcoded adaptors for alpha/delta and beta/gamma chains. In TCRdb, the reads were re-called with MiXCR into one record per CDR3 protein. The sample holds about 93,000 distinct CDR3 sequences, 20% to 25% seen once. The sequenced sample was a population of CD138-negative cells sorted from bone marrow. The receptor comes from a donor over 35 with multiple myeloma.

CDR3 region: CASSLQGQQPQHF. CDR3 DNA: TGCGCCAGCAGCTTACAGGGCCAACAGCCCCAGCATTTT. The V call is TRBV5-1, the J call TRBJ1-5; tentatively, D is TRBD1 (6 bases). Per the germline V gene, CDR1 is SGHRS and CDR2 is YFSETQ. The CDR3 spans 13 residues. The V end lost 2 bases, the J end lost 7 bases, and 10 bases lay between the germline ends.